This passage covers 13 T cell receptor beta chains from one sample sequenced in a study of blood T cell repertoires in COVID-19 (dated by TCRdb to about 2020). The library was produced with the immunoSEQ multiplex PCR assay. The table was pulled from immuneACCESS by TCRdb, which kept in-frame rearrangements only. Such tables lose some clones; where checked, under half of the loss comes from unresolved V genes, and the rest has no known cause. Here the sample has approximately 190,000 clones; around 80% occur a single time. The top ten clonotypes cover roughly 6.7% of the sample. The sequenced sample was peripheral blood. These TCRs come from a man aged 55 to 69 with acute or convalescent COVID-19.

The chain employs TRBV11-2 and TRBJ1-4, with D perhaps matching TRBD1 (6 bases). The V end lost 6 bases, the J end lost 2 bases, and 13 bases lay between the germline ends. Per germline, CDR1 SGHAT and CDR2 FQNNGV. The CDR3 runs to 15 residues. The CDR3 protein is CASSSTGWTNEKLFF. CDR3 in DNA: TGTGCCAGCAGTTCCACAGGGTGGACTAATGAAAAACTGTTTTTT.

The chain is built from TRBV11-3 and TRBJ2-1; 7 bases are shared with TRBD2. The CDR3 spans 15 residues. J gave up 7 bases and V 5 bases, and 11 bases lay outside the gene matches. Germline V gene lookup returns CDR1 SGHNT and CDR2 YENEEA. CDR3 protein: CASSDSGSDPNEQFF. The CDR3 nucleotides are TGTGCCAGCAGCGATAGCGGGTCGGACCCGAATGAGCAGTTCTTC.

This sequence joins TRBV29-1 and TRBJ1-2, with a tentative D call TRBD1 (6 bases). Deletions cut 0 bases from V and 2 bases from J, with 22 bases between. Germline loops: CDR1 SQVTM, CDR2 ANQGSEA. The length of the CDR3 is 18 residues. The CDR3 loop reads CSVEDPRIPRGRNYGYTF. The CDR3 nucleotides are TGCAGCGTTGAAGATCCCCGAATCCCGAGGGGGAGAAACTATGGCTACACCTTC.

The chain uses TRBV2 and TRBJ1-4, with a possible D match to TRBD1 (5 bases). The germline V and J ends were trimmed by 0 bases and 8 bases, with 16 bases remaining between them. The CDR3 sequence is 16 residues long. CDR1 SNHLY and CDR2 FYNNEI come from the germline V gene. This CDR3 is CASSEAGDYRGEKLFF. CDR3 coding DNA: TGTGCCAGCAGTGAAGCCGGGGACTACCGTGGGGAAAAACTGTTTTTT.

This chain connects TRBV10-2 to TRBJ2-2; weak D call: TRBD2 (6 bases). V was trimmed by 3 bases and J by 4 bases, leaving 12 bases between them. From germline, CDR1 is WSHSY and CDR2 SAAADI. The CDR3 covers 15 residues. CDR3 residues: CASSDRRGITGELFF. The CDR3 bases are TGCGCCAGCAGTGATAGGCGGGGAATCACCGGGGAGCTGTTTTTT.

This chain joins TRBV7-2 and TRBJ2-1; TRBD1 matches at 10 bases. The J segment lost 10 bases and the V segment lost 1 base, leaving 4 bases of the junction unmatched. Germline V gene lookup returns CDR1 SGHTA and CDR2 FQGNSA. The CDR3 loop spans 14 amino acids. The CDR3 DNA reads as TGTGCCAGCAGCTTAGGACAGGGGGCCGGGGAGCAGTTCTTC. Translation: CASSLGQGAGEQFF.

The rearrangement joins TRBV9 to TRBJ2-5; 7 nucleotides line up with TRBD2. V shed 1 base, J shed 2 bases, and the junction held 11 bases outside the gene matches. The CDR3 contains 17 residues. Germline-derived CDR1 and CDR2 are SGDLS and YYNGEE. The CDR3 sequence is CASSVSVSGSAQETQYF. CDR3 coding DNA: TGTGCCAGCAGCGTATCTGTTAGCGGGTCGGCACAAGAGACCCAGTACTTC.

The chain couples TRBV4-2 to TRBJ1-2; a weak D match, TRBD1 (5 bases). The V and J ends lost 1 base and 6 bases respectively, with 15 bases between them. The length of the CDR3 is 15 residues. The germline V gene encodes CDR1 LGHNA and CDR2 YNFKEQ. CDR3 residues: CASSQVGQGGDGYTF. Here the CDR3 DNA reads TGTGCCAGCAGCCAAGTAGGGCAGGGCGGGGATGGCTACACCTTC.

The gene calls are TRBV3-1 (or the pseudogene TRBV3-2) and TRBJ2-2; TRBD2 might be the D (5 bases). V lost 1 base, J lost 6 bases, and 24 bases lay in between. Per germline, CDR1 LGHDT and CDR2 YNNKEL (reference sequence). The CDR3 spans 19 residues. CDR3 DNA sequence: TGTGCCAGCAGCCAAGGTCTATACTACCCGGGAATGACTGCCGGGGAGCTGTTTTTT. As protein: CASSQGLYYPGMTAGELFF.

The rearrangement links TRBV7-2 to TRBJ1-6, with 7 bases identical to TRBD1. After removal of 5 bases from V and 9 bases from J, the junction contained 4 bases not matched to a gene. This CDR3 comprises 13 residues. Germline CDR1 SGHTA, CDR2 FQGNSA. CDR3 sequence: CASSLRQGSPLHF. As DNA, the CDR3 is TGTGCCAGCAGCCTCAGACAGGGTTCACCCCTCCACTTT.

This clone was recorded a few times. This chain links TRBV4-3 with TRBJ1-5; D unclear. Germline V gives CDR1 LGHNA, CDR2 YSLEER. Trimming took 1 base from V and 5 from J, leaving 6 bases between them. This CDR3 has 13 residues. The CDR3 nucleotides are TGCGCCAGCAGCCAAGGCGTCTATCAGCCCCAGCATTTT. It codes for CASSQGVYQPQHF.

The chain employs TRBV12-5 and TRBJ2-1; tentatively, D is TRBD2 (6 bases). The ends were cut back, 3 bases at V and 8 bases at J, with 17 bases in the middle. From germline, CDR1 is LGHNT and CDR2 FRNRAP. CDR3 length: 15 amino acids. DNA for the CDR3: TGTGCTAGTGGTTTTTCCGGGAGTACCCTCCATGAGCAGTTCTTC. This sequence encodes CASGFSGSTLHEQFF.

The gene calls are TRBV7-9 and TRBJ1-4, with TRBD1 matching 8 bases. Germline CDR1 SEHNR, CDR2 FQNEAQ (reference sequence). The V and J ends lost 7 bases and 4 bases, in that order; junction bases with no gene match: 2. This CDR3 is built from 13 residues. CDR3 nucleotides: TGTGCCAGCACGGGACAGGTTAATGAAAAACTGTTTTTT. As protein: CASTGQVNEKLFF.